This TCR beta chain is from a study of sequential checkpoint blockade in melanoma. A remark on this clone: Other DNA sequences from this sample encode an identical CDR3 as well.

The ends lost 1 base at V and 4 bases at J; junction bases unmatched: 3. CDR3 size: 14 residues. The germline V gene encodes CDR1 LGHNA and CDR2 YSLEER. The protocol was immunoSEQ multiplex PCR, while the TCRdb copy is restricted to in-frame clones and leaves out a portion. The table has roughly 30,000 clones, roughly 84% seen once. Sample treatment: randomized to nivolumab then ipilimumab (arm A) or the reverse (arm B). DNA-damaging chemotherapy had not been given to any patient beforehand. Sorted cells were live CD3+CD8+, lacking CD19 and CD56, from PBMCs. The chain combines TRBV4-3 with TRBJ1-2; 7 positions match TRBD1. The receptor was isolated from a human donor with melanoma. This specimen was CD8+ T cells sorted from blood (inferred from file names), taken from a patient given nivolumab and ipilimumab in sequence. The CDR3 here is CASSQARDSYGYTF. The DNA of the CDR3 is TGCGCCAGCAGCCAAGCGCGGGACAGCTATGGCTACACCTTC.